This record covers a single T cell receptor (beta chain). The antigen remains unidentified. The PCR made use of 60 Vbeta and 13 Jbeta primers. Only in-frame clones appear in the TCRdb table, and some are missing; sequencing was by immunoSEQ multiplex PCR. Here the sample spans around 170,000 clones, approximately 80% being singletons. The entry originates in a study of cytomegalovirus exposure and HLA in healthy donors. Study-wide findings and caveats: A reported reduction in N-insertions relative to the roughly 700-donor mean was seen in an Asian-associated ancestry cluster in a later analysis.

The sample comprised PBMCs. The sequence was collected from a woman aged 18 to 35 in good health and CMV-seronegative.

The CDR3 DNA is TGTGCCAGCAGTAGGTCCCAGGATACCTACGAGCAGTACTTC. As protein: CASSRSQDTYEQYF. The chain has TRBV27 and TRBJ2-7, with D uncertain. The germline gives CDR1 MNHEY, CDR2 SMNVEV (reference sequence). The CDR3 has 14 residues. Trimming shortened V by 5 bases and J by 2 bases, and 13 bases separated the two germline ends.